A single sample is the source of the 15 T cell receptor beta chains below, sequenced in a study of OX40 agonist ivuxolimab in advanced cancers. Measured with immunoSEQ multiplex PCR; TCRdb has only the in-frame clones, and not every one. The sample has about 79,000 clones; roughly 87% are singletons. Sample: CD4+ or CD8+ T cells sorted from blood, taken in a trial of the OX40 agonist ivuxolimab. These TCRs come from an adult with an advanced solid tumor such as melanoma, head and neck, liver or kidney cancer.

The chain is built from TRBV6-1 and TRBJ1-5, with 8 bases matching TRBD1. The CDR3 consists of 15 residues. Germline-derived CDR1 and CDR2 are MNHNS and SASEGT. V was pared by 2 bases and J by 6 bases, with 6 bases of the junction left unmatched. The CDR3 DNA reads TGTGCCAGCAGTGAACAGGGGGCGTTCGTTCAGCCCCAGCATTTT. Its translation is CASSEQGAFVQPQHF.

The rearrangement uses TRBV5-1 and TRBJ1-2, with D possibly matching TRBD1 (5 bases). The CDR3 is 14 residues long. Germline V gene lookup returns CDR1 SGHRS and CDR2 YFSETQ. With 2 bases removed from V and 8 bases from J, the gap between germline ends came to 16 bases. The CDR3 loop reads CASSFAGADGGYTF. CDR3 coding DNA: TGCGCCAGCAGCTTCGCCGGGGCCGATGGAGGCTACACCTTC. Looking up the rest from reference TRBV5-1 and TRBJ1-2 gives the full variable domain: KAGVTQTPRYLIKTRGQQVTLSCSPISGHRSVSWYQQTPGQGLQFLFEYFSETQRNKGNFPGRFSGRQFSNSRSEMNVSTLELGDSALYLCASSFAGADGGYTFGSGTRLTVV.

This rearrangement joins TRBV5-1 to TRBJ1-1; 11 positions match TRBD1. Per the germline V gene, CDR1 is SGHRS and CDR2 is YFSETQ. Trimming took 0 bases from V and 4 from J; bases not matched to a gene: 2. CDR3 length: 15 residues. Here the CDR3 DNA reads TGCGCCAGCAGCTTGGAGGGACAGGGGGGCACTGAAGCTTTCTTT. Encoded protein: CASSLEGQGGTEAFF.

The V call is TRBV7-2, the J call TRBJ1-5; TRBD1 aligns across 7 bases. With V trimmed by 2 bases and J by 7 bases, 2 bases remained unmatched. This CDR3 is 13 amino acids long. The germline V gene has CDR1 SGHTA and CDR2 FQGNSA. CDR3 region: CASSLTGQQPQHF. CDR3 nucleotides: TGTGCCAGCAGCTTAACGGGACAGCAGCCCCAGCATTTT.

This chain connects TRBV30 to TRBJ2-5; the D is unclear. V dropped 0 bases and J dropped 5 bases, with 4 bases sitting between them. The CDR3 sequence is 11 residues long. Germline-derived CDR1 and CDR2 are GTSNPN and SVGIG (reference sequence). The CDR3 loop is CAWSVRETQYF. CDR3 bases: TGTGCCTGGAGTGTAAGGGAGACCCAGTACTTC.

The chain employs TRBV5-1 and TRBJ1-4, with 7 bases identical to TRBD1. The CDR3 is 16 amino acids. Trimming took 3 bases from V and 4 from J; bases not matched to a gene: 9. Germline V CDR1 and CDR2: SGHRS, YFSETQ. In DNA, the CDR3 is TGCGCCAGCAGCTCGACAGGGAACCTCCTTAATGAAAAACTGTTTTTT. Translating gives CASSSTGNLLNEKLFF. The whole variable domain, filled in from reference TRBV5-1 and TRBJ1-4, reads KAGVTQTPRYLIKTRGQQVTLSCSPISGHRSVSWYQQTPGQGLQFLFEYFSETQRNKGNFPGRFSGRQFSNSRSEMNVSTLELGDSALYLCASSSTGNLLNEKLFFGSGTQLSVL.

The V gene is TRBV29-1, the J gene TRBJ1-3; tentatively, D is TRBD1 (5 bases). Germline V gene data show CDR1 as SQVTM and CDR2 as ANQGSEA. V lost 4 bases and J 4 bases, leaving 11 bases between the germline ends. There are 13 residues in the CDR3. CDR3: CSVAPQGGNTIYF. The CDR3 DNA reads TGCAGCGTTGCCCCGCAGGGAGGAAACACCATATATTTT.

V gene TRBV19 combines with J gene TRBJ1-1; 7 positions match TRBD1. The CDR3 consists of 15 residues. The V and J ends lost 5 bases and 0 bases, in that order; junction bases with no gene match: 6. Germline V gives CDR1 LNHDA, CDR2 SQIVND (reference sequence). The CDR3 loop reads CASSPQGGMNTEAFF. The CDR3 nucleotides are TGTGCCAGTAGTCCGCAGGGGGGCATGAACACTGAAGCTTTCTTT.

J is TRBJ2-2 and V is TRBV7-8; D possibly uses TRBD1 or TRBD2 (6 bases each). Germline CDR1 SGHVS, CDR2 FQNEAQ. With 5 bases removed from V and 3 bases from J, the gap between germline ends came to 16 bases. The CDR3 is made up of 16 amino acids. The CDR3 is CASSPGGGPHTGELFF. CDR3 in DNA: TGTGCCAGCAGCCCCGGAGGGGGACCCCACACCGGGGAGCTGTTTTTT. Based on the CDR3 plus reference TRBV7-8 and TRBJ2-2, the full variable domain is GAGVSQSPRYKVAKRGQDVALRCDPISGHVSLFWYQQALGQGPEFLTYFQNEAQLDKSGLPSDRFFAERPEGSVSTLKIQRTQQEDSAVYLCASSPGGGPHTGELFFGEGSRLTVL.

V and J are TRBV6-1 and TRBJ2-3, with D perhaps TRBD1 (6 bases). V lost 2 bases, J lost 4 bases, and 13 bases lay in between. Germline V gene lookup returns CDR1 MNHNS and CDR2 SASEGT. The CDR3 is 15 residues long. The DNA of the CDR3 is TGTGCCAGCAGTGAAACATCAAACAGGGCAGATACGCAGTATTTT. Its translation: CASSETSNRADTQYF.

This clone was observed a single time. V is TRBV12-5 and J is TRBJ2-1; no clear D. The CDR3 contains 16 residues. Germline lookup yields CDR1 LGHNT and CDR2 FRNRAP. Trimming cost V 0 bases and J 3 bases, with 12 bases left between them. The CDR3 DNA is TGTGCTAGTGGTTTGGTATTGAACCCCGGCTACAATGAGCAGTTCTTC. Amino acids: CASGLVLNPGYNEQFF.

The chain has TRBV6-5 and TRBJ1-4; unclear D gene. V dropped 5 bases and J dropped 4 bases, with 11 bases sitting between them. The V gene's germline CDR1 is MNHEY and CDR2 SVGAGI. The CDR3 extends over 14 amino acids. CDR3: CASSRTASNEKLFF. DNA for the CDR3: TGTGCCAGCAGTCGGACGGCGAGTAATGAAAAACTGTTTTTT.

This chain uses TRBV30 with TRBJ2-1; D ambiguous. Trimming pared 7 bases from V and 2 bases from J, leaving 12 bases between. This CDR3 contains 13 residues. Per the germline V gene, CDR1 is GTSNPN and CDR2 is SVGIG (reference sequence). DNA of the CDR3: TGTGCCTACTCGGGCGGAACCTACAATGAGCAGTTCTTC. Amino acid sequence: CAYSGGTYNEQFF.

This chain connects TRBV5-1 to TRBJ2-5; D gene ambiguous. Germline V gene sequence: CDR1 SGHRS, CDR2 YFSETQ. Trimming cost V 0 bases and J 1 base, with 13 bases left between them. The CDR3 spans 16 residues. In nucleotides, the CDR3 is TGCGCCAGCAGCTTGGGGTCAAGCCGGGTCCAAGAGACCCAGTACTTC. As protein: CASSLGSSRVQETQYF.

The CDR3 sequence: CASRNGGDTQYF. CDR3 bases: TGTGCCAGCAGGAACGGAGGGGATACGCAGTATTTT. The chain carries TRBV6-1 and TRBJ2-3; tentative D call: TRBD2 (6 bases). V shed 6 bases and J shed 6 bases, with 10 bases lying between them. CDR1 and CDR2 (germline): MNHNS, SASEGT. The CDR3 has 12 residues.